This T cell receptor beta chain was sequenced for a study of blood T cell repertoires in COVID-19 (dated by TCRdb to 2019 to 2021). For the wider study: The collaborator samples originated in the United States, Italy and Spain and spanned the acute and convalescent phases of COVID-19. The prospective study material was composed of cDNA or gDNA derived from T cells, B-cell-depleted T cells, or PBMCs. The dataset comprised deeply sampled blood TCRbeta repertoires from subjects exposed to, actively infected with, or recovered from COVID-19. The repertoires were released in a freely available public database meant as a resource for research on the immune response to SARS-CoV-2. Samples came from the ongoing ImmuneRACE study (first 160 participants) plus 1,254 subjects from 6 global collaborators. A de-identified subject ID, COVID-19 status, age in years and sex were almost always included in the sample metadata. Where available, HLA class I and class II types were taken from metadata supplied by the sample provider and were not determined by assay-based typing.

A note on this clone: The clone's antigen remains unknown. Base qualities were left out, and no much larger clone turns up one base away.

Overall results and qualifications from the work: The quantity of clinical and demographic metadata differed by source and by participant and was supplied without curation.

Here V drops 4 bases and J drops 6 bases, and the junction holds 9 bases not matched to any gene. The germline V gene gives CDR1 as MNHEY and CDR2 as SVGAGI. The CDR3 contains 15 residues, cysteine and phenylalanine counted. Only the CDR3 DNA is retained, 45 bases long and in frame from the first base. Whole blood was collected in K2EDTA tubes by collaborating institutions according to the institutions' own protocols. Collaborator samples were shipped for TCRbeta analysis as frozen whole blood, isolated PBMCs, or DNA extracted from either sample type. The immunoSEQ Assay, a bias-controlled multiplex PCR, was used to amplify TCRbeta CDR3 regions from genomic DNA. The authors' pipeline ran thus. The number of nucleated cells in each sample was estimated by amplification of reference gene primers within the assay. Sequence reads were collapsed and filtered to measure the absolute abundance of every unique TCRbeta CDR3 rearrangement. For each sample, productive Simpson clonality was calculated as the square root of Simpson's diversity index over productive rearrangements. What TCRdb holds here is the immuneACCESS table cut down to in-frame rearrangements. Part of the clones is not present; checked against another copy, under half of the missing clones reflect an unresolved V gene, and the others are unexplained. That table supplies the V and J calls and clone size; D and trimming were determined from the DNA. Counted in this sample were roughly 97,000 clones; about 87% of them appeared once. The top ten hold approximately 20% of the sample.

The sequence was collected from a human donor in a cohort sampled during active COVID-19. Sequencing was carried out using peripheral blood. The rearrangement combines TRBV6-5 with TRBJ2-5; 9 bases in the junction line up with TRBD2. The CDR3 reads as follows: CASSWVSGRSQTQYF. The DNA sequence reads TGTGCCAGCAGTTGGGTTAGCGGGAGAAGTCAGACCCAGTACTTC.